This T cell receptor beta chain was recovered during a study of beta chain features in type 1 diabetes. The CDR3 totals 15 residues. V lost 3 bases and J 2 bases, leaving 11 bases between the germline ends. Germline V gene lookup returns CDR1 MDHEN and CDR2 SYDVKM. Heparinised blood was drawn once per donor, averaging about 116 mL. Study results and limitations: Shortening that was moderate but significant affected the TCRB CDR3s of Type 1 diabetes patients in all four CD4+ subsets. Naive, central memory and Treg TCRB repertoires seemed to resemble each other more closely in patients than they did in healthy donors.

Isolated RNA was reverse transcribed in full, so expressed TCRB transcripts were sequenced. Here immunoSEQ multiplex PCR was the method, and the copy in TCRdb shows in-frame clones only, minus some. The sample has more than 300,000 clones; roughly 8% are singletons. A word on this clone: Its antigen is currently unknown.

Sequencing input: central memory CD4+ T cells from blood. This clonotype originated in a woman between 18 and 29 years old in good health. The J gene is TRBJ1-5, the V gene TRBV28, with D perhaps matching TRBD1 (5 bases). DNA of the CDR3: TGTGCCAGCAGTTTTCAGGGAGTGGGCAATCAGCCCCAGCATTTT. Protein product: CASSFQGVGNQPQHF.